This TCR beta chain emerged from a study of blood T cells in healthy people across ages. Study in general: The template switching approach captured approximately one barcoded beta molecule for every two T cells. Whole-study findings and limits: Per million T cells, TCR beta diversity dropped about linearly as age rose. The study found more naive CD4+ cells and higher diversity in long-lived than aged donors.

Next came a second PCR, run for about 6 to 11 cycles, which used a sample-barcoded 5' primer along with a J-beta primer mix. A single record per CDR3 protein comes from TCRdb applying MiXCR to the 5' RACE reads. The sample holds around 580,000 distinct CDR3 sequences, 40% to 55% seen once. Germline V gene data show CDR1 as SGHDT and CDR2 as YYEEEE. This CDR3 spans 13 amino acids. As regards this clonotype: No antigen is known for it.

There were at least 5.5 micrograms of total RNA extracted from every sample. V is TRBV5-6 and J is TRBJ2-4; a weak D match, TRBD2 (6 bases). The assigned J gene may be wrong: the sequence end matches TRBJ2-7 better. The specimen sequenced was blood. The receptor was isolated from an elderly man in good health. CDR3 protein: CASSFAGPSEQYF. CDR3 in DNA: TGTGCCAGCAGCTTTGCGGGACCGAGCGAGCAGTACTTC.